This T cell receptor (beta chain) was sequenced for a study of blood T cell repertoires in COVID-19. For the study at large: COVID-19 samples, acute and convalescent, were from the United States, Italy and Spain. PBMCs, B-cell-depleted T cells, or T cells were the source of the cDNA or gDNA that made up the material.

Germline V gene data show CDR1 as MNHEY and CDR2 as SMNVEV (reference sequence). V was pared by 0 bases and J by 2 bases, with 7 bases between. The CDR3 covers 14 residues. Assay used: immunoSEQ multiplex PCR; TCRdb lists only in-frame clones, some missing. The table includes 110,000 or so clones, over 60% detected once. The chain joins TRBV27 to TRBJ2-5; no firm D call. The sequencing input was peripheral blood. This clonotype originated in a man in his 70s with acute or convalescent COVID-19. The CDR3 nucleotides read TGTGCCAGCAGTTTATCAGCAGGACAAGAGACCCAGTACTTC. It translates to CASSLSAGQETQYF.